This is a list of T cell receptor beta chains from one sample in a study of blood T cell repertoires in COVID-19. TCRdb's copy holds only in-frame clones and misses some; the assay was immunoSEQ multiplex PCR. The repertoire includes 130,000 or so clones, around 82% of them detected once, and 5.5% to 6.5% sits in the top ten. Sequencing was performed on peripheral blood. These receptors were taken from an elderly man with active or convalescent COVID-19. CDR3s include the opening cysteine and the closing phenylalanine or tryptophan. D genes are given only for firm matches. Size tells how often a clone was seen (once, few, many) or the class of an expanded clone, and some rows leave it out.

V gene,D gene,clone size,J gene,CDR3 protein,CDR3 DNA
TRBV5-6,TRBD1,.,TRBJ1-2,CASSVGQGTGYTF,TGTGCCAGCAGCGTGGGACAGGGTACTGGCTACACCTTC
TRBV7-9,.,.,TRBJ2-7,CASSPRQSYEQYF,TGTGCCAGCAGCCCGAGACAGAGCTACGAGCAGTACTTC
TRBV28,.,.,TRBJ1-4,CASRRGEKLFF,TGTGCCAGCAGGCGGGGCGAAAAACTGTTTTTT
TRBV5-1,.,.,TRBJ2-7,CASSLLGAYEQYF,TGCGCCAGCAGCTTGTTAGGGGCCTACGAGCAGTACTTC
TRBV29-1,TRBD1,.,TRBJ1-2,CSVVDRGPRVYGYTF,TGCAGCGTAGTGGACAGGGGGCCTCGCGTCTATGGCTACACCTTC
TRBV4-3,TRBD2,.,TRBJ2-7,CASSQGTSGGYEQYF,TGCGCCAGCAGCCAGGGGACTAGCGGGGGGTACGAGCAGTACTTC
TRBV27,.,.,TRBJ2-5,CASSLRGGGFNYQETQYF,TGTGCCAGCAGCCTCCGGGGAGGAGGGTTCAATTACCAAGAGACCCAGTACTTC
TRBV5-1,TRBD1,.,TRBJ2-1,CASSWGDRGSDEQFF,TGCGCCAGCAGCTGGGGGGACAGGGGGAGCGATGAGCAGTTCTTC
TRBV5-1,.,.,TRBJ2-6,CASSVTAGSGANVLTF,TGCGCCAGCAGTGTGACGGCGGGCTCTGGGGCCAACGTCCTGACTTTC
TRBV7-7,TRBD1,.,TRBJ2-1,CASSPDRSSYNEQFF,TGTGCTAGCAGCCCGGACAGGAGCTCCTACAATGAGCAGTTCTTC
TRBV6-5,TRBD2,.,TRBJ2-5,CASSRTSGGETQYF,TGTGCCAGCAGTCGGACTAGCGGGGGAGAGACCCAGTACTTC
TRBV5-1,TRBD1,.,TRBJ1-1,CASSNGQGGRTEAFF,TGCGCCAGCAGCAACGGACAGGGCGGGAGAACTGAAGCTTTCTTT
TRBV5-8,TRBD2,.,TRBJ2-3,CASSPATSGTSTDTQYF,TGTGCCAGCAGCCCGGCAACTAGCGGAACTAGCACAGATACGCAGTATTTT
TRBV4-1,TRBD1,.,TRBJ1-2,CASSHSGQGYYGYTF,TGCGCCAGCAGCCACTCGGGACAGGGGTACTATGGCTACACCTTC
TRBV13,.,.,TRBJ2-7,CASSLGRSYEQYF,TGTGCCAGCAGCTTAGGCCGGTCCTACGAGCAGTACTTC
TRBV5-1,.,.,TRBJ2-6,CASSPRGGSGANVLTF,TGCGCCAGCAGCCCGAGGGGGGGCTCTGGGGCCAACGTCCTGACTTTC
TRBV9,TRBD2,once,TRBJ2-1,CASSVGTSGDNEQFF,TGTGCCAGCAGCGTAGGGACTAGCGGGGACAATGAGCAGTTCTTC
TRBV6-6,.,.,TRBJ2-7,CASSTSRGTFYEQYF,.
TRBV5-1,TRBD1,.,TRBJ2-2,CASSLKETGGGGELFF,TGCGCCAGCAGCTTGAAGGAGACAGGGGGTGGCGGGGAGCTGTTTTTT
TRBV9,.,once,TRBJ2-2,CASSGTRGTGELFF,TGTGCCAGCAGCGGGACAAGGGGCACCGGGGAGCTGTTTTTT
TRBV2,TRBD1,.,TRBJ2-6,CAGRTGAGANVLTF,TGTGCCGGAAGAACAGGGGCTGGGGCCAACGTCCTGACTTTC
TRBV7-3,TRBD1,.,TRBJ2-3,CASSPQDRGSTDTQYF,TGTGCCAGCAGCCCGCAGGACAGGGGAAGCACAGATACGCAGTATTTT
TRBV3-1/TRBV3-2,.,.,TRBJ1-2,CASSQGGGGHGYTF,TGTGCCAGCAGCCAAGGCGGCGGAGGCCATGGCTACACCTTC
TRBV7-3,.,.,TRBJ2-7,CASSLGGGWDEQYF,TGTGCCAGCAGCTTAGGAGGGGGCTGGGACGAGCAGTACTTC
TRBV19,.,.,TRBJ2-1,CASSILNEQFF,TGTGCCAGTAGTATACTGAATGAGCAGTTCTTC
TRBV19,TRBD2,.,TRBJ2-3,CAKNRERVLAGLPTHTDTQYF,TGTGCCAAGAACAGGGAGAGGGTACTAGCGGGGCTCCCCACCCACACAGATACGCAGTATTTT
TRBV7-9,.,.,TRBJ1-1,CASSLRENTEAFF,TGTGCCAGCAGCTTAAGAGAGAACACTGAAGCTTTCTTT
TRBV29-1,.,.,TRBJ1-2,CSGIQAGELYGYTF,TGCAGCGGTATACAGGCGGGGGAACTCTATGGCTACACCTTC
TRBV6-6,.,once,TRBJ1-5,CASSPDKTQHF,TGTGCCAGCAGTCCAGACAAGACCCAGCATTTT
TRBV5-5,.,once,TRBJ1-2,CASSPGHTSYGYTF,TGTGCCAGCAGCCCCGGACATACCTCCTATGGCTACACCTTC
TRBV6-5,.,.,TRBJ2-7,CASRASGEGEQYF,TGTGCCAGCAGGGCGTCAGGGGAAGGAGAGCAGTACTTC
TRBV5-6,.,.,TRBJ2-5,CASSWGGAQETQYF,TGTGCCAGCAGCTGGGGCGGGGCCCAAGAGACCCAGTACTTC
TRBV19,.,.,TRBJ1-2,CASSTVTGVGYTF,TGTGCCAGTAGTACCGTTACGGGGGTTGGCTACACCTTC
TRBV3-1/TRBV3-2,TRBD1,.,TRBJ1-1,CASSQAHRGSLNTEAFF,TGTGCCAGCAGCCAAGCCCACAGGGGCAGTTTGAACACTGAAGCTTTCTTT
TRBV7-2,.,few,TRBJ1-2,CASSPEREANYGYTF,TGTGCCAGCAGCCCGGAGAGGGAGGCTAACTATGGCTACACCTTC
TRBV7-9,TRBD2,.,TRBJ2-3,CASSPRTSGGPDTQYF,TGTGCCAGCAGCCCCAGGACTAGCGGGGGTCCCGATACGCAGTATTTT
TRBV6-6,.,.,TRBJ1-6,CASSYSEGYNSPLHF,TGTGCCAGCAGTTACTCGGAGGGCTATAATTCACCCCTCCACTTT
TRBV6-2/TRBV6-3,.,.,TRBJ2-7,CASSFRGYEQYF,TGTGCCAGCAGTTTTCGGGGTTACGAGCAGTACTTC
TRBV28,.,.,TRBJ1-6,CASRTTGMNSPLHF,TGTGCCAGCAGAACAACAGGGATGAATTCACCCCTCCACTTT
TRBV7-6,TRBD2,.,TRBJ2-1,CASSFSGGIYNEQFF,TGTGCCAGCAGCTTTAGCGGGGGGATTTACAATGAGCAGTTCTTC
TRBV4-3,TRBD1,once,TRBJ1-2,CASSQGGQGAGGYTF,TGCGCCAGCAGCCAAGGGGGACAGGGGGCCGGTGGCTACACCTTC
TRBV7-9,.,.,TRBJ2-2,CASSLSTNTGELFF,TGTGCCAGCAGCTTATCTACGAACACCGGGGAGCTGTTTTTT
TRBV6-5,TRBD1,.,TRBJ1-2,CASSSRQGADYGYTF,TGTGCCAGCAGTTCCAGACAGGGGGCTGACTATGGCTACACCTTC
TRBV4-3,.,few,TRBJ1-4,CASSQDPQDTNEKLFF,TGCGCCAGCAGCCAAGACCCCCAGGATACTAATGAAAAACTGTTTTTT